The entry below describes one T cell receptor beta chain. This specimen comes from a study of blood T cell repertoires in COVID-19. The CDR3 runs to 13 residues. J gave up 7 bases and V 6 bases, and 6 bases lay outside the gene matches. TCRdb keeps only in-frame clones here, not all; method: immunoSEQ multiplex PCR. The sample consists of around 60,000 clones, roughly 88% of them appearing once. The V gene is TRBV12-3 or TRBV12-4, the J gene TRBJ2-5; 9 bases fit TRBD1. The sequenced material came from peripheral blood. The clonotype originates from a woman aged 60-70 years with acute or convalescent COVID-19. CDR3 amino acids: CASSRTGDSTQYF. The CDR3 DNA sequence: TGTGCCAGCAGCCGGACAGGGGATTCGACCCAGTACTTC.